This T cell receptor (beta chain) appears in the sequencing data of a study of OX40 agonist ivuxolimab in advanced cancers. Peripheral blood came from all dose cohorts at three timepoints. Some clones are missing from TCRdb's copy, which holds only in-frame ones; the method was immunoSEQ multiplex PCR. This table has 50,000 to 75,000 clones, 82% appearing once. The specimen was CD4+ or CD8+ T cells sorted from blood, collected in a trial of the OX40 agonist ivuxolimab. The receptor comes from an adult with an advanced solid tumor such as melanoma, head and neck, liver or kidney cancer.

Here the CDR3 reads CASSSLGANEKLFF. Here the CDR3 DNA reads TGTGCCAGCAGCTCTCTAGGGGCTAATGAAAAACTGTTTTTT. The genes are TRBV7-2 and TRBJ1-4; a weak D match, TRBD1 (5 bases). CDR3 length: 14 residues. V lost 4 bases and J 3 bases, leaving 9 bases between the germline ends. Germline CDR1 reads SGHTA; CDR2 reads FQGNSA.